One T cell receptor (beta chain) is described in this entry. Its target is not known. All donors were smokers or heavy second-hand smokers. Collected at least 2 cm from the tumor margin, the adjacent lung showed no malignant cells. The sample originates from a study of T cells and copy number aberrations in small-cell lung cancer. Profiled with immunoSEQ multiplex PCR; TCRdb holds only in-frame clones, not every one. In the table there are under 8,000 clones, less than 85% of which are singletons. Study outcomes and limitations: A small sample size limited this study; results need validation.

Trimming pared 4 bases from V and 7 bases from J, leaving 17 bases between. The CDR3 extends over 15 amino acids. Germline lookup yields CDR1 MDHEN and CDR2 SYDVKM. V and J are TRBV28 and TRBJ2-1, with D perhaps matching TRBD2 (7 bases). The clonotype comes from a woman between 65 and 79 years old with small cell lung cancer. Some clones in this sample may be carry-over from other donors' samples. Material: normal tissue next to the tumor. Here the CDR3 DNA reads TGTGCCAGCAGTTCACGGGGGGCGAGGGCTAATGAGCAGTTCTTC. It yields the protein CASSSRGARANEQFF. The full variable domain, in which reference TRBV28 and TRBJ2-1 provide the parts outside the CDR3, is DVKVTQSSRYLVKRTGEKVFLECVQDMDHENMFWYRQDPGLGLRLIYFSYDVKMKEKGDIPEGYSVSREKKERFSLILESASTNQTSMYLCASSSRGARANEQFFGPGTRLTVL.